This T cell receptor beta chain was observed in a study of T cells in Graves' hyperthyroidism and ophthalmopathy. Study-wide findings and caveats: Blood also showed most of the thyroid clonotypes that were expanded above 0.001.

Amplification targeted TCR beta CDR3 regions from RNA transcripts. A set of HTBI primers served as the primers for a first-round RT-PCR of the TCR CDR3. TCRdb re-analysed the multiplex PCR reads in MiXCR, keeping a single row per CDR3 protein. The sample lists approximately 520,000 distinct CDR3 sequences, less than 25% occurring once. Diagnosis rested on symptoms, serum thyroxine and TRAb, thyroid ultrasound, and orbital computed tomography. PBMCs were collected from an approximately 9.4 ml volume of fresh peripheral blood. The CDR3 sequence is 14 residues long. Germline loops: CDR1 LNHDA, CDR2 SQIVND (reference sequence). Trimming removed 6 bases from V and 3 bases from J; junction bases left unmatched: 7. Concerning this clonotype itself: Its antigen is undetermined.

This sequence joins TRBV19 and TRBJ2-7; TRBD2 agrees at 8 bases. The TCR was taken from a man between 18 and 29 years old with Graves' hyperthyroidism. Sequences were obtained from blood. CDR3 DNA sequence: TGTGCCAGTAGAGAAGCGGGGACTAGCTACGAGCAGTACTTC. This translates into CASREAGTSYEQYF.